The clone carrying this T cell receptor (beta chain) came up a few times. Antigen specificity is unknown. Healthy Caucasian individuals from Russia aged about 6 to 95 were enrolled as donors. V shed 4 bases and J shed 9 bases, with 9 bases lying between them. CDR3 length: 12 amino acids. Germline loops: CDR1 PRHDT, CDR2 FYEKMQ (reference sequence). This sample is part of a study of blood T cells in healthy people across ages. It was with a sample-barcoded 5' primer and a J-beta primer mix that a second PCR of about 6 to 12 cycles was run. A single record per CDR3 protein comes from TCRdb applying MiXCR to the 5' RACE reads. The sample lists roughly 1.5 million distinct CDR3 sequences; roughly two fifths were seen once. General study findings and limits: There were more naive CD4+ cells and higher diversity in long-lived donors than in aged donors. Per million T cells, TCR beta diversity dropped about linearly as age rose. Strong correlation existed between TCR beta diversity and naive T cell percentage.

Sequences were obtained from blood. V gene TRBV13 combines with J gene TRBJ2-2; the D is unclear. This TCR came from a woman aged 18-29 years in good health. CDR3 DNA: TGTGCCAGCAGCTCCCTACATCGGGAGCTGTTTTTT. Its translation is CASSSLHRELFF.